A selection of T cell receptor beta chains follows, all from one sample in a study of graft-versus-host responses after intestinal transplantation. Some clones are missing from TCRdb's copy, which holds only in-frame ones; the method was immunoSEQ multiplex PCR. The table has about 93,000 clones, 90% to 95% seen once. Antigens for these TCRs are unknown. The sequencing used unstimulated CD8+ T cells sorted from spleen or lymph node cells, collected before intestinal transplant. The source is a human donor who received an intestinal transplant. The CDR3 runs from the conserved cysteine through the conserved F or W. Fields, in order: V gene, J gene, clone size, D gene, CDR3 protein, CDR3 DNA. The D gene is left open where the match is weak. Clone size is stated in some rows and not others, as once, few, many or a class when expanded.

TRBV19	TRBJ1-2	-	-	CASSNGDGYTF	TGTGCCAGTAGTAACGGGGATGGCTACACCTTC
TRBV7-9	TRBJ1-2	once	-	CASSVQVLDSDYGYTF	TGTGCCAGCAGCGTTCAGGTCCTTGATAGTGACTATGGCTACACCTTC
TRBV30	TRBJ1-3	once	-	CAWSIPDLDSGNTIYF	TGTGCCTGGAGTATTCCGGACTTAGACTCTGGAAACACCATATATTTT
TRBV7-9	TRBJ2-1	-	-	CASLSKFDEQFF	TGTGCCAGCCTGAGCAAATTCGATGAGCAGTTCTTC
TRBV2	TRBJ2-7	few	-	CASRTGLTPYEQYF	TGTGCCAGCAGGACGGGACTGACTCCCTACGAGCAGTACTTC
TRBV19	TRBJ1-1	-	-	CASSTGGANTEAFF	TGTGCCAGTAGTACTGGGGGGGCGAACACTGAAGCTTTCTTT
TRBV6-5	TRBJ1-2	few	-	CASSYLAGNSNYGYTF	TGTGCCAGCAGTTATCTCGCGGGAAACTCCAACTATGGCTACACCTTC
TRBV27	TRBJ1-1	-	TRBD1	CASSLEGQGRVAFF	TGTGCCAGCAGTTTAGAGGGACAGGGAAGGGTAGCTTTCTTT
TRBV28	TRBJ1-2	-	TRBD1	CASSPTGTGGLGYTF	TGTGCCAGCAGTCCAACGGGGACAGGGGGGCTTGGCTACACCTTC
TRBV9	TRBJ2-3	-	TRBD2	CASSGSGGSTDTQYF	TGTGCCAGCAGCGGTAGCGGGGGCTCCACAGATACGCAGTATTTT
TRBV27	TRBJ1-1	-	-	CASSLSRVGTEAFF	TGTGCCAGCAGTTTATCGAGGGTCGGTACTGAAGCTTTCTTT
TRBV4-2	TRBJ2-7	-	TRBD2	CASSQDVLAGSYEQYF	TGTGCCAGCAGCCAAGATGTACTAGCGGGCTCCTACGAGCAGTACTTC
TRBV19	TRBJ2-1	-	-	CASSLHSGSSYNEQFF	TGTGCCAGTAGTTTACATAGCGGTAGCTCCTACAATGAGCAGTTCTTC
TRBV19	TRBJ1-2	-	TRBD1	CASSPGTGANYGYTF	TGTGCCAGTAGCCCCGGGACAGGAGCTAACTATGGCTACACCTTC
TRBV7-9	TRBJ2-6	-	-	CASSLSLSGANVLTF	TGTGCCAGCAGCTTATCCCTCTCTGGGGCCAACGTCCTGACTTTC
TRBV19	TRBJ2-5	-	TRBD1	CASSMPGGDQETQYF	TGTGCCAGTAGTATGCCAGGGGGCGATCAAGAGACCCAGTACTTC
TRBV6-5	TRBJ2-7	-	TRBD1	CASSYRGGGYEQYF	TGTGCCAGCAGTTACCGAGGGGGCGGCTACGAGCAGTACTTC